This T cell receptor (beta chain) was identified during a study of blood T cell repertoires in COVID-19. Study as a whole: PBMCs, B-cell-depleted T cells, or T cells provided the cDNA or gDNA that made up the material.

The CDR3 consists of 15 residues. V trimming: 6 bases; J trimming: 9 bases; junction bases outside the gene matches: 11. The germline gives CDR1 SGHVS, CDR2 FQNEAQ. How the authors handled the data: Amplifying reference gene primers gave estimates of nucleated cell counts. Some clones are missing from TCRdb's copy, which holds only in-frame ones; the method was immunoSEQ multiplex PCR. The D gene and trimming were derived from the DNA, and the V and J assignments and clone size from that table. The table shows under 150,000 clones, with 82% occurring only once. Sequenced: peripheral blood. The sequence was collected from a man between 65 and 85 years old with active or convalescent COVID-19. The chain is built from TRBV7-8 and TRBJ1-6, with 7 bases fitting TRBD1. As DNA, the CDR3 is TGTGCCAGCAGAGCCGGGGGACAGTTGGCTTCACCCCTCCACTTT. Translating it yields CASRAGGQLASPLHF.